This record looks at one TCR beta chain sequence and its context. Its antigen is still unknown. Single viable CD3+CD4+CD8-CD45RO+ cells were sorted as the memory CD4+ T cells. Serostatus was set by detecting CMV pp150, pp28, p38, p52 IgG. The length of the CDR3 is 14 residues. The germline V gene has CDR1 SEHNR and CDR2 FQNEAQ (reference sequence). The V segment lost 7 bases and the J segment 3 bases; nucleotides outside the gene matches: 8. This record comes from a study of memory CD4+ T cells and cytomegalovirus serostatus. Sequenced by immunoSEQ multiplex PCR; TCRdb stores in-frame clones only, minus some. The table lists tens of thousands of clones, around three quarters of them singletons. Study conclusions and caveats: CD4+ memory repertoires contained about two fifths of the roughly 160 reported CMV TCRbeta sequences.

The sample was memory CD4+ T cells from blood. This clonotype was sampled from an adult in good health and CMV-seronegative. This chain links TRBV7-9 with TRBJ2-7; 8 positions agree with TRBD2. The CDR3 DNA is TGTGCCAGCATCCAACTGACTAGCGTCTACGAGCAGTACTTC. Translating it yields CASIQLTSVYEQYF.